What follows are 22 T cell receptor beta chains derived from one specimen sequenced in a study of vaccination and CD4 T cells after COVID-19. At the Johns Hopkins FTIC core, DNA taken from cultured CD4+ T cells was sequenced by way of the Oncomine TCR Beta short-read assay. MiXCR, run by TCRdb on the PCR reads, gives a single entry per CDR3 protein. Of 9,500 to 15,000 distinct CDR3 sequences detected, approximately 50% appear once; the ten largest clones hold 30%. These TCRs are of unknown antigen specificity. Treatment reported: approximately nine-day PBMC culture with coronavirus spike peptide pools or control peptides (ViraFEST assay). Sample: CD4+ T cells from blood, cultured in vitro. These receptor sequences come from a human donor who had recovered from COVID-19.

Here the CDR3 DNA reads TGTGCCAGCAGCCCGCCAGCGGGGGGGCCGGGAGATACGCAGTATTTT. It translates to CASSPPAGGPGDTQYF. The rearrangement uses TRBV7-2 and TRBJ2-3; 10 bases line up with TRBD2. The V and J ends lost 5 bases and 5 bases, in that order; junction bases with no gene match: 10. The CDR3 is 16 residues long. Germline CDR1 and CDR2: SGHTA and FQGNSA.

The chain recombines TRBV2 with TRBJ2-5; TRBD1 agrees at 7 bases. Per germline, CDR1 SNHLY and CDR2 FYNNEI. V shed 0 bases, J shed 6 bases, and the junction held 10 bases outside the gene matches. The CDR3 consists of 16 residues. CDR3 nucleotide sequence: TGTGCCAGCAGTGAAGCGCTTCGAGGGGGCGGAAAGACCCAGTACTTC. Translation: CASSEALRGGGKTQYF.

The chain employs TRBV7-9 and TRBJ1-1, with D uncertain. The CDR3 length is 14 residues. The V gene's germline CDR1 is SEHNR and CDR2 FQNEAQ (reference sequence). V was shortened by 8 bases and J by 1 base, with 14 bases between the two germline ends. The CDR3 spells CASFPSTWNTEAFF. The DNA for the CDR3 is TGTGCCAGCTTTCCCAGCACGTGGAACACTGAAGCTTTCTTT.

The chain couples TRBV19 to TRBJ2-4; no reliable D call. Trimming shortened V by 7 bases and J by 0 bases, and 13 bases separated the two germline ends. CDR3 length equals 15 residues. CDR1 is LNHDA, CDR2 SQIVND, per germline (reference sequence). The CDR3 nucleotides read TGTGCCAGTACCGCCGACCCTCTAGCCAAAAACATTCAGTACTTC. Protein sequence: CASTADPLAKNIQYF.

V gene TRBV2 combines with J gene TRBJ1-2; 7 bases map to TRBD1. CDR1 is SNHLY and CDR2 is FYNNEI in the germline V gene. V lost 0 bases, J lost 3 bases, and 7 bases stayed unmatched. This CDR3 has 16 residues. The CDR3 loop is CASSEAVGGGDYGYTF. CDR3 in DNA: TGTGCCAGCAGTGAAGCGGTAGGAGGGGGCGACTATGGCTACACCTTC.

This clonotype has a handful of counts. This CDR3 is CAISEPGTRSTDTQYF. The CDR3 nucleotides are TGTGCCATCAGTGAGCCGGGGACGAGGAGCACAGATACGCAGTATTTT. This rearrangement joins TRBV10-3 to TRBJ2-3, with D tentatively TRBD1 or TRBD2 (5 bases each). Germline loops: CDR1 ENHRY, CDR2 SYGVKD. Trimming removed 2 bases from V and 0 bases from J, with 12 bases in between. This CDR3 comprises 16 residues.

The chain carries TRBV25-1 and TRBJ2-7; 9 nucleotides agree with TRBD1. The CDR3 covers 14 residues. The germline gives CDR1 MGHDK, CDR2 SYGVNS. Germline trimming cut 6 bases from V and 0 bases from J; bases unmatched to any gene: 3. CDR3 amino acids: CASRGQGGSYEQYF. The CDR3 DNA follows: TGTGCCAGCAGGGGACAGGGAGGCTCCTACGAGCAGTACTTC.

Only a few counts were recorded for this clonotype. V is TRBV27 and J is TRBJ1-2; no clear D gene. Germline loops: CDR1 MNHEY, CDR2 SMNVEV (reference sequence). Trimming left V 0 bases short and J 2 bases short, with 4 bases between. The CDR3 length is 13 residues. CDR3: CASSLSENYGYTF. DNA of the CDR3: TGTGCCAGCAGTTTATCCGAAAACTATGGCTACACCTTC.

The genes are TRBV10-3 and TRBJ1-5, with a weak D call TRBD1 (5 bases). There are 15 residues in the CDR3. V was trimmed by 0 bases and J by 1 base, leaving 7 bases between them. CDR1 is ENHRY and CDR2 is SYGVKD in the germline V gene. CDR3 region: CAISESQGSNQPQHF. The CDR3 nucleotides read TGTGCCATCAGTGAGTCGCAGGGAAGCAATCAGCCCCAGCATTTT.

To note about this clonotype: The CDR3 ends on some other residue instead of the conserved phenylalanine or tryptophan, so this is likely a read error. The chain recombines TRBV4-1 with TRBJ1-6; D call uncertain. Trimming took off 1 base at V and 7 bases at J, with 14 bases between the two ends. There are 16 residues in the CDR3. Germline V gene data show CDR1 as MGHRA and CDR2 as YSYEKL. For the CDR3, the DNA is TGCGCCAGCAGCCAAGTGGGTAGGGCGCTAAATTCACCCCTCCACTAT. Its protein product is CASSQVGRALNSPLHY.

The chain has TRBV10-3 and TRBJ1-1; D is ambiguous. The CDR3 spans 14 residues. Germline CDR1 is ENHRY and CDR2 is SYGVKD. Trimming stripped 3 bases from V and 5 bases from J, with 13 bases between. The CDR3 region has the DNA TGTGCCATCAGTGAAGCGGACCTTGGGACTGAAGCTTTCTTT. This codes for CAISEADLGTEAFF.

The V call is TRBV7-6, the J call TRBJ2-1, with 13 nucleotides matching TRBD2. The CDR3 consists of 15 residues. Trimming took 1 base from V and 7 from J; bases not matched to a gene: 1. The germline V gene has CDR1 SGHVS and CDR2 FNYEAQ. Here the CDR3 reads CASSLGLAGGNEQFF. In nucleotides, the CDR3 is TGTGCCAGCAGCTTAGGACTAGCGGGAGGAAATGAGCAGTTCTTC.

The J gene is TRBJ2-7, the V gene TRBV15, with 8 bases matching TRBD2. The germline V gene encodes CDR1 LNHNV and CDR2 YYDKDF (reference sequence). After removal of 5 bases from V and 4 bases from J, the junction contained 7 bases not matched to a gene. The CDR3 length is 14 residues. The CDR3 is CATSPPGRDYEQYF. CDR3 coding DNA: TGTGCCACCAGCCCCCCCGGGAGGGATTACGAGCAGTACTTC.

This chain links TRBV7-2 with TRBJ2-5; TRBD1 agrees at 9 bases. V gave up 3 bases and J gave up 1 base; unmatched junction bases: 0. This CDR3 region has 14 residues. The germline V gene encodes CDR1 SGHTA and CDR2 FQGNSA. CDR3 in DNA: TGTGCCAGCAGCTTGACAGGGGGCCAAGAGACCCAGTACTTC. Encoded protein: CASSLTGGQETQYF.

V gene TRBV30 combines with J gene TRBJ2-5, with a tentative D call TRBD2 (7 bases). V lost 0 bases and J lost 5, with 19 bases in between. Germline V CDR1 and CDR2: GTSNPN, SVGIG (reference sequence). CDR3 length: 16 amino acids. The CDR3 nucleotides are TGTGCCTGGAGTGTAAGTTCCGGGGGGCTGGAGGAGACCCAGTACTTC. It codes for CAWSVSSGGLEETQYF.

The chain uses TRBV11-2 and TRBJ2-7; 9 bases align to TRBD1. This CDR3 is 14 amino acids long. With 3 bases clipped from V and 0 bases from J, the junction kept 0 bases outside the gene matches. The germline V gene has CDR1 SGHAT and CDR2 FQNNGV. CDR3 DNA: TGTGCCAGCAGCTTGGACAGGGGCTCCTACGAGCAGTACTTC. It encodes CASSLDRGSYEQYF.

This CDR3 reads CASSYSTLYYLGAYTQYF. CDR3 DNA sequence: TGTGCCAGCAGTTACTCTACACTCTACTATTTGGGAGCTTATACGCAGTATTTT. The rearrangement links TRBV6-2 or TRBV6-3 to TRBJ2-3; a weak D match, TRBD2 (5 bases). The CDR3 is made up of 18 amino acids. Germline V lookup: CDR1 MNHEY, CDR2 SVGEGT. The V end was cut by 0 bases, the J end by 7 bases, with 23 bases between.

This chain uses TRBV4-3 with TRBJ1-5, with 10 positions matching TRBD1. V lost 3 bases, J lost 8 bases, and 7 bases stayed unmatched. The CDR3 covers 15 residues. Germline lookup yields CDR1 LGHNA and CDR2 YSLEER. CDR3 nucleotides: TGCGCCAGCAGCCAGTCGACAGGGGGCGTGAAGCCCCAGCATTTT. Translation: CASSQSTGGVKPQHF.

The genes are TRBV10-3 and TRBJ1-3, with D maybe TRBD1 (5 bases). The CDR3 contains 17 residues. Germline lookup yields CDR1 ENHRY and CDR2 SYGVKD. V lost 3 bases and J 0 bases, leaving 15 bases between the germline ends. This CDR3 reads CAISDHSTASSGNTIYF. DNA for the CDR3: TGTGCCATCAGTGACCACTCGACAGCCAGCTCTGGAAACACCATATATTTT.

The chain recombines TRBV6-5 with TRBJ1-2, with D hard to call. The germline V gene has CDR1 MNHEY and CDR2 SVGAGI. The CDR3 extends over 12 amino acids. Trimming took 4 bases from V and 8 from J, leaving 11 bases between them. CDR3 nucleotides: TGTGCCAGCAGTTCCGGGAAAGGAGGCTACACCTTC. Protein product: CASSSGKGGYTF.

The gene calls are TRBV7-2 and TRBJ2-3; no firm D call. The CDR3 extends over 11 amino acids. V lost 5 bases to trimming and J lost 5 bases, with 5 bases between them. Germline CDR1 is SGHTA and CDR2 is FQGNSA. For the CDR3, the DNA is TGTGCCAGCAGCCCCAGAGATACGCAGTATTTT. Protein: CASSPRDTQYF. Variable domain in full (rest from reference TRBV7-2 and TRBJ2-3): GAGVSQSPSNKVTEKGKDVELRCDPISGHTALYWYRQSLGQGLEFLIYFQGNSAPDKSGLPSDRFSAERTGGSVSTLTIQRTQQEDSAVYLCASSPRDTQYFGPGTRLTVL.

This chain links TRBV19 with TRBJ1-5, with 7 bases that match TRBD1. The V gene end was trimmed by 7 bases and the J gene end by 11 bases; junction bases not matched to a gene: 14. The CDR3 spans 14 residues. Germline V lookup: CDR1 LNHDA, CDR2 SQIVND (reference sequence). CDR3 in amino acids: CASMASGGGDAQHF. The CDR3 coding sequence is TGTGCCAGTATGGCCTCGGGAGGGGGCGATGCCCAGCATTTT.